Shown below are 10 T cell receptor beta chains from a single sample sequenced in a study of T cell responses to AZD1222 COVID-19 vaccine. Only in-frame clones appear in the TCRdb table, and some are missing; sequencing was by immunoSEQ multiplex PCR. This sample carries 120,000 or so clones, just under 90% of them seen once, and the ten largest clones take 3.5% to 4.5%. The sequencing used peripheral blood, collected on day 0 of AZD1222 vaccination. All receptors come from an adult in good health.

This clone was recorded once. The CDR3 loop is CASSEETQYF. In DNA form, the CDR3 reads TGTGCCAGCAGTGAAGAGACCCAGTACTTC. The gene calls are TRBV6-4 and TRBJ2-5; D unresolved. This CDR3 comprises 10 residues. CDR1 is MRHNA, CDR2 SNTAGT, per germline. V dropped 3 bases and J dropped 4 bases, with 0 bases sitting between them.

This clone has a single count. The chain carries TRBV7-9 and TRBJ1-2; tentative D call: TRBD1 (6 bases). The CDR3 is 13 residues long. CDR1 and CDR2 from the germline V gene are SEHNR and FQNEAQ (reference sequence). Trimming left V 3 bases short and J 4 bases short, with 9 bases between. The CDR3 loop reads CASSFTGTYGYTF. The CDR3 nucleotides are TGTGCCAGCAGCTTTACAGGGACCTATGGCTACACCTTC.

The V and J genes are TRBV6-6 and TRBJ1-3, with D perhaps TRBD1 (5 bases). CDR1 is MNHNY and CDR2 is SVGAGI in the germline V gene (reference sequence). The CDR3 sequence is 14 residues long. Trimming shortened V by 7 bases and J by 0 bases, and 10 bases separated the two germline ends. The CDR3 here is CASTDSVSGNTIYF. The CDR3 nucleotides are TGTGCCAGCACCGACAGCGTCTCTGGAAACACCATATATTTT.

This clone was recorded a few times. The chain combines TRBV4-1 with TRBJ1-2; 9 bases are a match to TRBD1. The CDR3 totals 16 residues. V lost 1 base and J lost 1; bases outside the gene matches: 4. Germline loops: CDR1 MGHRA, CDR2 YSYEKL. CDR3: CASSQAQTGGNYGYTF. CDR3 DNA: TGCGCCAGCAGCCAAGCCCAGACAGGGGGTAACTATGGCTACACCTTC.

CDR3 sequence (DNA): TGTGCCAGCAGCTTAAGAGGGGCACAGACATGGAATGGCTACACCTTC. It codes for CASSLRGAQTWNGYTF. This chain joins TRBV21-1 and TRBJ1-2. TRBV21-1 is a documented pseudogene. This CDR3 spans 16 amino acids.

The table lists this clone with a few counts. The chain uses TRBV6-2 or TRBV6-3 and TRBJ2-1, with no clear D. The germline CDR1 and CDR2 sequences are MNHEY and SVGEGT. V was cut by 0 bases and J by 5 bases, with 2 bases left in between. The CDR3 totals 12 residues. The CDR3: CASSYSNNEQFF. The CDR3 DNA reads as TGTGCCAGCAGTTACTCAAACAATGAGCAGTTCTTC.

The J gene is TRBJ1-4, the V gene TRBV21-1; no check of the table's D call, TRBD1, against the DNA was made. TRBV21-1 represents a pseudogene. The CDR3 is made up of 13 amino acids. CDR3 protein: CASSSTPGQELFF. The CDR3 region has the DNA TGTGCCAGCTCCTCGACCCCGGGACAGGAACTGTTTTTT.

The chain recombines TRBV15 with TRBJ1-4, with D tentatively TRBD1 (6 bases). The CDR3 sequence is 15 residues long. V was trimmed by 3 bases and J by 4 bases, leaving 12 bases between them. Per the germline V gene, CDR1 is LNHNV and CDR2 is YYDKDF (reference sequence). CDR3 in DNA: TGTGCCACCAGCAGGGACAAGGGGGATAATGAAAAACTGTTTTTT. Protein sequence: CATSRDKGDNEKLFF.

The rearrangement links TRBV11-2 to TRBJ2-7; D may correspond to TRBD1 or TRBD2 (5 bases each). The V end was cut by 1 base, the J end by 4 bases, with 14 bases between. CDR1 SGHAT and CDR2 FQNNGV come from the germline V gene. The CDR3 is 15 amino acids. The CDR3 loop reads CASSLGGTLGYEQYF. The DNA of the CDR3 is TGTGCCAGCAGCTTAGGGGGGACCTTGGGGTACGAGCAGTACTTC. The full variable domain, in which reference TRBV11-2 and TRBJ2-7 provide the parts outside the CDR3, is EAGVAQSPRYKIIEKRQSVAFWCNPISGHATLYWYQQILGQGPKLLIQFQNNGVVDDSQLPKDRFSAERLKGVDSTLKIQPAKLEDSAVYLCASSLGGTLGYEQYFGPGTRLTVT.

V gene TRBV5-5 combines with J gene TRBJ1-2; 8 nucleotides match TRBD1. Germline V gene lookup returns CDR1 SGHKS and CDR2 YYEKEE (reference sequence). CDR3 length equals 14 residues. With V trimmed by 3 bases and J by 5 bases, 6 bases remained unmatched. As DNA, the CDR3 is TGTGCCAGCAGCTCCGACAGGGGTCTGTATGGCTACACCTTC. It codes for CASSSDRGLYGYTF.